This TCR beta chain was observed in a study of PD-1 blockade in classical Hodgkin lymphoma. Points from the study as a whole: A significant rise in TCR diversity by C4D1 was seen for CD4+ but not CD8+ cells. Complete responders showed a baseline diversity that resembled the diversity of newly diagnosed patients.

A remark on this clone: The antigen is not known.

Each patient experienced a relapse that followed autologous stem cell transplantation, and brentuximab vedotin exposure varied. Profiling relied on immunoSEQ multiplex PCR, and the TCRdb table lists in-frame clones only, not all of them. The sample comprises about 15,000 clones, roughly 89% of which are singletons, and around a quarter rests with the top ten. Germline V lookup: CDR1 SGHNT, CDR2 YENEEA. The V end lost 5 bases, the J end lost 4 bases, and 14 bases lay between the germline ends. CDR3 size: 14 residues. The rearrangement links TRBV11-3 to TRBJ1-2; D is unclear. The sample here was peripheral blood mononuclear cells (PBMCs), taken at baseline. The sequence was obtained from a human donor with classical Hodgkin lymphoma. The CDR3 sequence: CASSPSPGSYGYTF. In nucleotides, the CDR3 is TGTGCCAGCAGCCCCAGTCCAGGAAGCTATGGCTACACCTTC.